The 30 T cell receptor beta chains below come from one sample, sequenced in a study of T-cell reconstitution after alpha-beta-depleted transplantation in children (dated by TCRdb to about 2016). Reading the label with the study, this specimen's treatment or condition is: allogeneic hematopoietic cell transplantation with graft depleted of TCRalphabeta T cells and CD19 B cells. To prepare the library, PCR was applied. Sequencing used an Illumina HiSeq 2500. TCR libraries were prepared with molecular barcoding, using unique molecular identifiers to normalize TCRbeta repertoire quantification. The public reads were reanalyzed by TCRdb: fastp trimming at Q25, MiXCR alignment, in-frame beta chains only. Every distinct CDR3 protein forms one entry, paired with its most common genes and DNA. The sample contains hundreds of thousands of distinct CDR3 sequences, 10% to 15% of them found a single time. 2% to 2.5% of the sample lies in the top ten.

Sequenced material: PBMCs, mostly from graft donor cells, taken 360 days after TCRalphabeta/CD19-depleted stem cell transplant. The receptors come from a male patient aged 10 to 17 who had a stem cell transplant for acute myeloid leukemia, so the T cells may come from the graft donor.

The chain uses TRBV20-1 and TRBJ2-5, with D unclear. Deletions cut 6 bases from V and 10 bases from J, with 21 bases between. Germline V gene lookup returns CDR1 DFQATT and CDR2 SNEGSKA (reference sequence). The CDR3 extends over 13 amino acids. The chain's CDR3 is CSATIIETEVQYF. The CDR3 DNA reads TGCAGTGCCACCATAATCGAAACCGAGGTCCAGTACTTC.

This clonotype turned up a few times. The chain links TRBV4-1 to TRBJ2-7; 7 nucleotides line up with TRBD1. J was trimmed by 4 bases and V by 2 bases; bases with no gene match: 5. From germline, CDR1 is MGHRA and CDR2 YSYEKL. The CDR3 length is 14 residues. CDR3 nucleotide sequence: TGCGCCAGCAGCCAACCCGGGACAGCTTACGAGCAGTACTTC. This gives the protein CASSQPGTAYEQYF.

This chain connects TRBV14 to TRBJ2-7; D possibly corresponds to TRBD2 (6 bases). The CDR3 length is 15 residues. CDR1 is SGHDN and CDR2 is FVKESK in the germline V gene. V dropped 1 base and J dropped 7 bases, with 17 bases sitting between them. This chain's CDR3 is CASSQAAGPGWEQYF. CDR3 bases: TGTGCCAGCAGCCAAGCGGCGGGACCAGGCTGGGAGCAGTACTTC.

This clonotype appeared many times. The chain employs TRBV12-3 or TRBV12-4 and TRBJ2-2, with 7 bases identical to TRBD2. CDR3 length equals 16 residues. The junction had 12 bases not matched to a gene; V was cut back by 3 bases and J by 8 bases. Written as DNA, the CDR3 is TGTGCCAGCAGTTTCTATGCGGGAGCGAATGGAGGGGAGCTGTTTTTT. Protein product: CASSFYAGANGGELFF.

The chain uses TRBV12-3 or TRBV12-4 and TRBJ1-4; the match to TRBD1 covers 8 bases. The length of the CDR3 is 17 residues. V lost 5 bases, J lost 11 bases, and 19 bases stayed unmatched. CDR3 nucleotide sequence: TGTGCCAGCAGTCTAGAAGGACAGGGCCATAGGAATGGGAAACTGTTTTTT. This codes for CASSLEGQGHRNGKLFF.

This clonotype was seen a handful of times. The chain recombines TRBV30 with TRBJ2-2; TRBD2 aligns across 12 bases. The CDR3 extends over 16 amino acids. Trimming cost V 3 bases and J 5 bases; bases outside gene matches: 7. Germline V gene lookup returns CDR1 GTSNPN and CDR2 SVGIG (reference sequence). CDR3 sequence (DNA): TGTGCCTGGAGCGCACTAGCGGGAGGTGGGACCGGGGAGCTGTTTTTT. The encoded protein is CAWSALAGGGTGELFF.

This chain connects TRBV29-1 to TRBJ2-5, with 8 bases that match TRBD2. The CDR3 is made up of 16 amino acids. V shed 0 bases, J shed 4 bases, and the junction held 10 bases outside the gene matches. The germline gives CDR1 SQVTM, CDR2 ANQGSEA. The CDR3 DNA sequence: TGCAGCGTTGAAGATTTTAGCGGGACCGTTGGAGAGACCCAGTACTTC. Translation gives CSVEDFSGTVGETQYF. The full variable domain, with the rest looked up from reference TRBV29-1 and TRBJ2-5, is SAVISQKPSRDICQRGTSLTIQCQVDSQVTMMFWYRQQPGQSLTLIATANQGSEATYESGFVIDKFPISRPNLTFSTLTVSNMSPEDSSIYLCSVEDFSGTVGETQYFGPGTRLLVL.

The chain joins TRBV11-2 to TRBJ2-7, with 7 bases aligning to TRBD2. This CDR3 is built from 18 residues. In germline, CDR1 is SGHAT, CDR2 FQNNGV. Trimming took 0 bases from V and 3 from J; bases not matched to a gene: 14. The CDR3 spells CASSLEGRGAGSYYEQYF. The CDR3 DNA follows: TGTGCCAGCAGCTTAGAAGGGAGAGGAGCGGGATCCTACTACGAGCAGTACTTC.

This sequence joins TRBV7-2 and TRBJ2-7; 15 positions agree with TRBD2. The CDR3 runs 16 residues. The V gene's germline CDR1 is SGHTA and CDR2 FQGNSA. The ends lost 5 bases at V and 6 bases at J; junction bases unmatched: 8. CDR3 residues: CASSPRGLAGGVEQYF. CDR3 bases: TGTGCCAGCAGCCCGAGGGGACTAGCGGGAGGAGTCGAGCAGTACTTC.

This chain connects TRBV9 to TRBJ2-7; 9 bases agree with TRBD2. In germline, CDR1 is SGDLS, CDR2 YYNGEE. The CDR3 is 14 amino acids. V trimming: 0 bases; J trimming: 7 bases; junction bases outside the gene matches: 5. CDR3 DNA: TGTGCCAGCAGCGTAGAGGGACTAGCTGCGGAGCAGTACTTC. This sequence encodes CASSVEGLAAEQYF. The variable domain in full, with the rest retrieved from reference TRBV9 and TRBJ2-7, is DSGVTQTPKHLITATGQRVTLRCSPRSGDLSVYWYQQSLDQGLQFLIQYYNGEERAKGNILERFSAQQFPDLHSELNLSSLELGDSALYFCASSVEGLAAEQYFGPGTRLTVT.

This clonotype was seen a handful of times. The chain uses TRBV20-1 and TRBJ2-5; D not certain. CDR1 is DFQATT, CDR2 SNEGSKA, per germline (reference sequence). The ends were cut back, 7 bases at V and 1 base at J, with 16 bases in the middle. The CDR3 extends over 14 amino acids. For the CDR3, the DNA is TGCAGTGTCGCGCCTGTTAGGACCCAAGAGACCCAGTACTTC. It is translated as CSVAPVRTQETQYF.

This clonotype was found many times. The chain is built from TRBV12-3 or TRBV12-4 and TRBJ2-7, with 15 bases aligning to TRBD2. The CDR3 has 16 residues. Germline trimming cut 7 bases from V and 1 base from J; bases unmatched to any gene: 5. CDR3 in DNA: TGTGCCAGCACCCGGACTAGCGGGAGGGGGTCCTACGAGCAGTACTTC. It yields the protein CASTRTSGRGSYEQYF.

This clonotype was counted ten times or more. The chain combines TRBV29-1 with TRBJ2-6; 11 bases map to TRBD1. This CDR3 region has 17 residues. Trimming removed 6 bases from V and 0 bases from J; junction bases left unmatched: 7. The germline V gene encodes CDR1 SQVTM and CDR2 ANQGSEA. The CDR3 is CSVARDRGFSGANVLTF. The DNA for the CDR3 is TGCAGCGTCGCCCGGGACAGGGGGTTCTCTGGGGCCAACGTCCTGACTTTC.

V and J are TRBV25-1 and TRBJ2-5, with a tentative D call TRBD1 (5 bases). The CDR3 runs 16 residues. V gave up 6 bases and J gave up 5 bases, with 22 bases separating them. The germline gives CDR1 MGHDK, CDR2 SYGVNS. The CDR3 bases are TGTGCCAGCAGGCCGACCGCACAGGTTTATAGGGAGACCCAGTACTTC. It yields the protein CASRPTAQVYRETQYF.

This clonotype has ten or more counts. V and J are TRBV6-1 and TRBJ2-3; 11 bases align to TRBD2. The CDR3 extends over 16 amino acids. Germline V gene data show CDR1 as MNHNS and CDR2 as SASEGT. The V segment lost 5 bases and the J segment 2 bases; nucleotides outside the gene matches: 6. CDR3 nucleotide sequence: TGTGCCAGCAGTCGCGGGACTAGCGGAAACACAGATACGCAGTATTTT. It codes for CASSRGTSGNTDTQYF.

In this sample, this clonotype turned up many times. This rearrangement joins TRBV24-1 to TRBJ2-5; D is uncertain. The CDR3 is made up of 13 amino acids. Germline CDR1 KGHDR, CDR2 SFDVKD. V gave up 0 bases and J gave up 5 bases, with 6 bases separating them. The CDR3 coding sequence is TGTGCCACCAGTGATTTGCGGTGGGAGACCCAGTACTTC. Translated: CATSDLRWETQYF.

This clonotype was seen at least ten times. The chain employs TRBV12-3 or TRBV12-4 and TRBJ2-1; 12 positions match TRBD2. After removal of 5 bases from V and 7 bases from J, the junction contained 6 bases not matched to a gene. The CDR3 has 15 residues. The CDR3 sequence: CASSPRLAGVNEQFF. CDR3 bases: TGTGCCAGCAGTCCAAGACTAGCGGGAGTAAATGAGCAGTTCTTC.

This clonotype has just a few counts. The chain employs TRBV24-1 and TRBJ2-3, with TRBD2 as a possible D gene (6 bases). The CDR3 extends over 14 amino acids. The V end was cut by 5 bases, the J end by 3 bases, with 11 bases between. The germline CDR1 and CDR2 sequences are KGHDR and SFDVKD. CDR3 sequence: CATSGEGGTDTQYF. CDR3 nucleotides: TGTGCCACCAGTGGAGAGGGAGGTACAGATACGCAGTATTTT.

This clonotype was counted between two and nine times. This chain joins TRBV5-1 and TRBJ1-5, with TRBD1 matching 9 bases. The CDR3 spans 15 residues. Germline V CDR1 and CDR2: SGHRS, YFSETQ. Unmatched junction bases numbered 7, after V lost 4 bases and J lost 5 bases. Here the CDR3 reads CASSPGDRDHQPQHF. CDR3 DNA: TGCGCCAGCAGCCCCGGGGACAGGGATCATCAGCCCCAGCATTTT.

This clonotype has a count of ten or more. The chain uses TRBV7-9 and TRBJ2-7, with a possible D match to TRBD2 (5 bases). Germline V gene data show CDR1 as SEHNR and CDR2 as FQNEAQ (reference sequence). The CDR3 is 17 amino acids. The V end lost 2 bases, the J end lost 4 bases, and 21 bases lay between the germline ends. CDR3 DNA sequence: TGTGCCAGCAGCTTATCGGCAGATCGGGATTATATGTACGAGCAGTACTTC. Protein product: CASSLSADRDYMYEQYF.

V is TRBV7-2 and J is TRBJ2-6, with 8 bases identical to TRBD2. The CDR3 covers 17 residues. Per germline, CDR1 SGHTA and CDR2 FQGNSA. Losses at the gene ends were 3 bases for V and 2 bases for J; bases not matched to a gene: 6. This chain's CDR3 is CASSLVSGIPGANVLTF. DNA for the CDR3: TGTGCCAGCAGCTTGGTTAGCGGGATACCTGGGGCCAACGTCCTGACTTTC.

This clonotype was detected ten times or more. This rearrangement joins TRBV28 to TRBJ2-7, with a possible D match to TRBD1 (6 bases). CDR1 and CDR2 from the germline V gene are MDHEN and SYDVKM. V was trimmed by 10 bases and J by 0 bases, leaving 19 bases between them. This CDR3 is 15 amino acids long. CDR3 sequence: CATSLQGTPSYEQYF. CDR3 sequence (DNA): TGTGCCACATCCCTACAGGGAACCCCCTCCTACGAGCAGTACTTC.

This clonotype appeared many times. This chain uses TRBV20-1 with TRBJ2-2; D unclear. CDR1 is DFQATT and CDR2 is SNEGSKA in the germline V gene (reference sequence). V lost 0 bases and J 13 bases, leaving 12 bases between the germline ends. The CDR3 has 12 residues. The CDR3 region is CSARDRLGWLFF. The CDR3 coding sequence is TGCAGTGCTAGAGACAGGCTGGGGTGGCTGTTTTTT.

In its sample, this clonotype was seen many times. The rearrangement joins TRBV7-2 to TRBJ2-3; 12 positions agree with TRBD2. This CDR3 spans 16 amino acids. CDR1 and CDR2 (germline): SGHTA, FQGNSA. The ends lost 5 bases at V and 4 bases at J; junction bases unmatched: 7. The CDR3 sequence: CASSLLAGGSADTQYF. The DNA for the CDR3 is TGTGCCAGCAGCCTACTAGCGGGAGGTTCAGCAGATACGCAGTATTTT.

This clonotype was seen repeatedly, ten times or more. V gene TRBV20-1 combines with J gene TRBJ2-5, with 14 positions matching TRBD2. Germline V gene sequence: CDR1 DFQATT, CDR2 SNEGSKA (reference sequence). V shed 5 bases and J 4 bases; nucleotides not matched to a gene: 3. CDR3 length: 14 residues. The CDR3 DNA reads TGCAGTGCTCCGGGACTAGCGGGAGTAGAGACCCAGTACTTC. It yields the protein CSAPGLAGVETQYF.

This rearrangement joins TRBV9 to TRBJ2-4; TRBD2 matches at 12 bases. Trimming took 0 bases from V and 0 from J; bases not matched to a gene: 7. This CDR3 is built from 19 residues. Germline V lookup: CDR1 SGDLS, CDR2 YYNGEE. The DNA of the CDR3 is TGTGCCAGCAGCGTAGAAGGGACTAGCGGGCAACTAGCCAAAAACATTCAGTACTTC. Protein product: CASSVEGTSGQLAKNIQYF.

The chain combines TRBV12-3 or TRBV12-4 with TRBJ2-3, with D maybe TRBD2 (5 bases). The CDR3 contains 15 residues. With 5 bases removed from V and 2 bases from J, the gap between germline ends came to 14 bases. CDR3 nucleotides: TGTGCCAGCAGTCTCCCGAGGCGGGCCACAGATACGCAGTATTTT. Translating gives CASSLPRRATDTQYF.

This clonotype was detected only a few times. This chain links TRBV9 with TRBJ2-2; maybe TRBD1 (6 bases). CDR3 size: 20 residues. In germline, CDR1 is SGDLS, CDR2 YYNGEE. Trimming removed 3 bases from V and 4 bases from J, with 28 bases in between. The DNA for the CDR3 is TGTGCCAGCAGCGAACCAGGAATCCCCACAGGGCCGTATAGCACCGGGGAGCTGTTTTTT. Protein sequence: CASSEPGIPTGPYSTGELFF.

The CDR3 loop reads CASSPAAGFEQYF. The CDR3 DNA follows: TGTGCCAGCAGCCCTGCCGCCGGGTTCGAGCAGTACTTC. The rearrangement joins TRBV7-3 to TRBJ2-7; no firm D call. Trimming left V 5 bases short and J 6 bases short, with 14 bases between. From germline, CDR1 is SGHTA and CDR2 FQGTGA. The CDR3 is 13 residues long.

This clonotype has more than one count but fewer than ten. This chain connects TRBV20-1 to TRBJ2-7; no clear D. CDR3 length equals 14 residues. CDR1 is DFQATT, CDR2 SNEGSKA, per germline (reference sequence). The ends were cut back, 6 bases at V and 4 bases at J, with 19 bases in the middle. CDR3 in amino acids: CSAQIRAVAYEQYF. The CDR3 DNA is TGCAGTGCGCAGATCCGGGCCGTCGCTTACGAGCAGTACTTC.